This T cell receptor (beta chain) derives from a study of post-analysis software for immune sequencing data. Study-wide results and limits: Relative to controls, patients had 4 or 5 TRBV segments at higher frequency, with TRBV5-6, TRBV5-1 and TRBV20-1 among these.

Sequencing libraries made from TCR beta cDNA carried unique molecular identifiers. In TCRdb, the PCR reads were re-called with MiXCR into one record per CDR3 protein. The repertoire has a few hundred thousand distinct CDR3 sequences, approximately 42% of them found once; the top ten carry 7.6%. As regards this clonotype: Its antigen is currently unknown.

The CDR3 sequence is 16 residues long. Germline values: CDR1 LGHNA, CDR2 YSLEER. V was pared by 0 bases and J by 0 bases, with 12 bases between. The V gene is TRBV4-3, the J gene TRBJ2-7; D call uncertain. What was sequenced was blood. This receptor was identified in a girl aged 2-9 years with multiple sclerosis. The CDR3, as DNA: TGCGCCAGCAGCCAAGAACTTGCGGATAGCTCCTACGAGCAGTACTTC. Residues: CASSQELADSSYEQYF.